A single TCR beta chain is shown here with its context. Its target is unknown. Nominal health characterized the donors when sampled, though unrecorded immune exposures were likely. This sample was taken from a study of cytomegalovirus exposure and HLA in healthy donors. Study results and caveats: It was shown in a later analysis that HLA-associated TCR beta chains were more clonally expanded than other, equally common chains. Associated with cytomegalovirus, according to the listing, were 150 to 200 TCR beta chains.

Amplification used 60 Vbeta primers and 13 Jbeta primers. Produced via immunoSEQ multiplex PCR; TCRdb's table is partial and in-frame only. The table includes 80,000 to 100,000 clones, approximately 71% detected once. This CDR3 region has 15 residues. The V gene lost 7 bases and the J gene lost 5 bases, with 18 bases spanning the gap. Germline V lookup: CDR1 SNHLY, CDR2 FYNNEI. This receptor was identified in a woman in her late teens or twenties in good health and CMV-seropositive. This rearrangement joins TRBV2 to TRBJ1-5; D is perhaps TRBD1 (5 bases). The sequenced sample was PBMCs. In DNA form, the CDR3 reads TGTGCCAGCACGGGGGGGTGGGGGTTGGATCAGCCCCAGCATTTT. Translating gives CASTGGWGLDQPQHF.